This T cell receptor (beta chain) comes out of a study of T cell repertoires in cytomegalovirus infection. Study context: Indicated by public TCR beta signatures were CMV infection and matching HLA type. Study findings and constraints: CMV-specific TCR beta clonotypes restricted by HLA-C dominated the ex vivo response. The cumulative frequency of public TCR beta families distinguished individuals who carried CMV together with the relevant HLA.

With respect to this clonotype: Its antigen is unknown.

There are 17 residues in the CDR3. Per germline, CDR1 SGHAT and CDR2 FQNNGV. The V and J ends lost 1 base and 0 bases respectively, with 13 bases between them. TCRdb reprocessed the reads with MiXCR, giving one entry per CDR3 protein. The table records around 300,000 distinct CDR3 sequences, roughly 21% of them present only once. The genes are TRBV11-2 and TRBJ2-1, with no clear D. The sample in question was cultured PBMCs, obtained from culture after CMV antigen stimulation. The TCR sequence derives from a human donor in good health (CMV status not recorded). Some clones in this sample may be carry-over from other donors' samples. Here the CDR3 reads CASSLGPGRSSYNEQFF. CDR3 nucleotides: TGTGCCAGCAGCTTAGGCCCAGGAAGGAGCTCCTACAATGAGCAGTTCTTC. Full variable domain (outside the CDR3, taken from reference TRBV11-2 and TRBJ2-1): EAGVAQSPRYKIIEKRQSVAFWCNPISGHATLYWYQQILGQGPKLLIQFQNNGVVDDSQLPKDRFSAERLKGVDSTLKIQPAKLEDSAVYLCASSLGPGRSSYNEQFFGPGTRLTVL.